The present entry profiles one T cell receptor (beta chain) with its context. Antigen specificity is unknown. Unrecorded immune exposures were likely, despite nominal health at sampling. The entry originates in a study of cytomegalovirus exposure and HLA in healthy donors. The PCR made use of 60 Vbeta and 13 Jbeta primers. Only in-frame clones appear in the TCRdb table, and some are missing; sequencing was by immunoSEQ multiplex PCR. The table records roughly 120,000 clones, approximately 81% of them present only once. Study-level results: Reports showed the classifier diagnosing cytomegalovirus status with high specificity and sensitivity. A likely sequencing artifact accounted for one observed cluster of highly shared sequence variants. As a later analysis showed, a missense DCLRE1C variant was linked to trimming of TCR beta V- and J-genes.

V was shortened by 2 bases and J by 2 bases, with 9 bases between the two germline ends. CDR1 and CDR2 (germline): SGDLS, YYNGEE. CDR3 length: 14 amino acids. This rearrangement joins TRBV9 to TRBJ2-3; D is possibly TRBD2 (6 bases). Input material: PBMCs. This TCR was sampled from a woman aged 18-29 years in good health and CMV-seropositive. Written as DNA, the CDR3 is TGTGCCAGCAGCGTCGGGAGTTACACAGATACGCAGTATTTT. Protein product: CASSVGSYTDTQYF.